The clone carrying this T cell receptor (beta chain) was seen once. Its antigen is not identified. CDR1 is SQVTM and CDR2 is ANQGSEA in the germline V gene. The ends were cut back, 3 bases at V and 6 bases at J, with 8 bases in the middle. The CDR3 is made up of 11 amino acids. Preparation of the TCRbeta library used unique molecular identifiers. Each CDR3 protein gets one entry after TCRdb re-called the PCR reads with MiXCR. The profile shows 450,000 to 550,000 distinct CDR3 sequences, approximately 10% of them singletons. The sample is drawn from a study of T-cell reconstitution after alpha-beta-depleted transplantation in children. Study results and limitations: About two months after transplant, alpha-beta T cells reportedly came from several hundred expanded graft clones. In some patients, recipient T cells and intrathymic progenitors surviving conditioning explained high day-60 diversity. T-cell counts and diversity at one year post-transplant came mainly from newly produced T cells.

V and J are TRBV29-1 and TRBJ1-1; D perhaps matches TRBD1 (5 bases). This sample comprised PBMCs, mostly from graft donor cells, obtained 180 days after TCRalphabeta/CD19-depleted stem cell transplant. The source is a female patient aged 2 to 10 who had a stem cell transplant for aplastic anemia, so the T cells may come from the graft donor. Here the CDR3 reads CSVDGGPEAFF. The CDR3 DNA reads TGCAGCGTTGACGGGGGACCTGAAGCTTTCTTT.